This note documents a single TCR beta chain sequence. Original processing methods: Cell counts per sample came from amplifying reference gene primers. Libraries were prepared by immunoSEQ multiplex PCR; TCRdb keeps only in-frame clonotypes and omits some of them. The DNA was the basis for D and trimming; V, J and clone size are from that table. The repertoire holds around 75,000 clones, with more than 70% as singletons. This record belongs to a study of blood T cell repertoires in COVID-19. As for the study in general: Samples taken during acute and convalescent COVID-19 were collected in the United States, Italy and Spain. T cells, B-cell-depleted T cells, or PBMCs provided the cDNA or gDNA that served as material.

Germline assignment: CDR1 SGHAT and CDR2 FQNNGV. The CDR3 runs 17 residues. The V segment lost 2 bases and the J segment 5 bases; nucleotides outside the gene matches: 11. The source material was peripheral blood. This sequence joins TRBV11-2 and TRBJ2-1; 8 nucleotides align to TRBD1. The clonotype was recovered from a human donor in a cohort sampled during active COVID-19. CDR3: CASSLRGHGTGHNEQFF. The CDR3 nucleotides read TGTGCCAGCAGCTTACGGGGCCACGGGACAGGACACAATGAGCAGTTCTTC.